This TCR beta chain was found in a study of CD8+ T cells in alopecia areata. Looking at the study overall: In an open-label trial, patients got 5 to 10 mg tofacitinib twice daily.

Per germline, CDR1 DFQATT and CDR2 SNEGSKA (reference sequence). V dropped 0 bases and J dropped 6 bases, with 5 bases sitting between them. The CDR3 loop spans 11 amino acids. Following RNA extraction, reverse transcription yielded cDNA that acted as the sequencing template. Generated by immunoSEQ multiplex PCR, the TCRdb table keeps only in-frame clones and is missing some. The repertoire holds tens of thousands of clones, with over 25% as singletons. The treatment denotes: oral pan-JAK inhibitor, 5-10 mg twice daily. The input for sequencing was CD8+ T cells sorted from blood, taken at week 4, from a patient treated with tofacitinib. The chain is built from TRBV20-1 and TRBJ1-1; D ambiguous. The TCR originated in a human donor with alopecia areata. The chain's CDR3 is CSARDAAEAFF. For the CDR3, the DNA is TGCAGTGCTAGAGACGCGGCTGAAGCTTTCTTT.